What follows describes a single TCR beta chain. What it recognizes is unknown. The CDR3 sequence is 14 residues long. CDR1 is SNHLY and CDR2 is FYNNEI in the germline V gene. The V and J ends lost 4 bases and 3 bases respectively, with 11 bases between them. The entry originates in a study of beta chain features in type 1 diabetes. For the study at large: All of the samples together had 107,917,701 sorted cells examined.

Study outcomes and limitations: When VDJ junctions were examined, type 1 diabetes patients showed fewer insertions and more deletions. TCRB CDR3 length was moderately but significantly reduced in all four CD4+ subsets of Type 1 diabetes patients. The similarity of naive, central memory and Treg TCRB repertoires appeared greater among patients than among healthy donors.

Expressed TCRB transcripts were sequenced because the entire RNA isolate underwent reverse transcription. Clones were sequenced by immunoSEQ multiplex PCR, and TCRdb holds only the in-frame ones, with some missing. The sample has some 660,000 clones, 11% to 15% seen once; the top ten hold 0.03% to 0.045%. The V call is TRBV2, the J call TRBJ2-3; D might be TRBD2 (6 bases). The TCR was taken from a man between 18 and 29 years old with type 1 diabetes. The sample taken for sequencing was naive CD4+ T cells from blood. CDR3 protein: CASSVYGSTDTQYF. In DNA form, the CDR3 reads TGTGCCAGCAGTGTATACGGGAGTACAGATACGCAGTATTTT.